The 12 T cell receptor beta chains below were found in one sample sequenced in a study of metastatic and nonmetastatic thyroid tumors. Until they underwent thyroid surgery, no patient had received any treatment. TCRdb re-clonotyped the PCR reads through MiXCR. Of about 33,000 clones in the sample, 10% to 13% were seen once. The specimen was blood. These receptors were taken from a female donor with papillary thyroid cancer or a benign thyroid nodule (not recorded which). Some clones in this sample may be carry-over from other donors' samples.

This clone has at least ten counts. V is TRBV6-2 or TRBV6-3 and J is TRBJ2-1; 14 bases match TRBD2. The V gene end was trimmed by 0 bases and the J gene end by 6 bases; junction bases not matched to a gene: 4. Germline V CDR1 and CDR2: MNHEY, SVGEGT. The CDR3 consists of 17 residues. CDR3 nucleotides: TGTGCCAGCAGTTACTCGAGGACTAGCGGGAGGTTCAATGAGCAGTTCTTC. Translation gives CASSYSRTSGRFNEQFF.

This clone came up a few times. V gene TRBV6-2 or TRBV6-3 combines with J gene TRBJ2-1, with D unresolved. Germline V gene lookup returns CDR1 MNHEY and CDR2 SVGEGT. This CDR3 is 13 amino acids long. The V and J ends lost 8 bases and 9 bases respectively, with 17 bases between them. As DNA, the CDR3 is TGTGCCAGCGGAGCCCGTGTGGACGGTGAGCAGTTCTTC. Its protein is CASGARVDGEQFF.

This clone has just a few counts. V usage is TRBV24-1 and J usage is TRBJ2-1; TRBD2 might be the D (6 bases). V was cut by 3 bases and J by 7 bases, with 15 bases left in between. The germline CDR1 and CDR2 sequences are KGHDR and SFDVKD. The CDR3 extends over 15 amino acids. The CDR3 spells CATSDPPRGGNEQFF. In nucleotides, the CDR3 is TGTGCCACCAGTGATCCGCCAAGAGGAGGGAATGAGCAGTTCTTC.

This clone appeared many times. The chain combines TRBV7-2 with TRBJ1-2; D is undetermined. The germline CDR1 and CDR2 sequences are SGHTA and FQGNSA. V lost 1 base and J lost 0, with 6 bases in between. This CDR3 is 14 amino acids long. The CDR3 nucleotides are TGTGCCAGCAGCTTAGTCGGAGCTAACTATGGCTACACCTTC. This translates into CASSLVGANYGYTF.

This clone was recorded at least ten times. This chain connects TRBV6-5 to TRBJ1-4; D is perhaps TRBD1 (5 bases). The CDR3 is 17 amino acids. The ends were cut back, 0 bases at V and 0 bases at J, with 11 bases in the middle. Germline V gives CDR1 MNHEY, CDR2 SVGAGI. DNA for the CDR3: TGTGCCAGCAGTTACTCGGGGCGAGGACCAACTAATGAAAAACTGTTTTTT. Amino acid sequence: CASSYSGRGPTNEKLFF.

This clone was seen many times. The CDR3 DNA sequence: TGTGCTAGTGGTTTGTCAGGCCAGGGGCGGAACACTGAAGCTTTCTTT. Translating it yields CASGLSGQGRNTEAFF. The chain combines TRBV12-5 with TRBJ1-1; tentatively, D is TRBD1 (6 bases). Deletions cut 2 bases from V and 1 base from J, with 14 bases between. Germline CDR1 is LGHNT and CDR2 is FRNRAP. The CDR3 covers 16 residues.

Many counts were recorded for this clone. This sequence joins TRBV5-1 and TRBJ2-3; weak D call: TRBD1 (6 bases). Germline CDR1 SGHRS, CDR2 YFSETQ. The CDR3 has 14 amino acids. V lost 0 bases and J lost 2, with 7 bases in between. CDR3 nucleotides: TGCGCCAGCAGCTTGGGACAGGCCACAGATACGCAGTATTTT. Protein: CASSLGQATDTQYF.

V and J are TRBV6-1 and TRBJ1-1; D uncertain. The CDR3 is made up of 16 amino acids. The germline V gene has CDR1 MNHNS and CDR2 SASEGT. The ends were cut back, 9 bases at V and 1 base at J, with 21 bases in the middle. CDR3 protein: CARPKDAFRPNTEAFF. The CDR3 DNA reads as TGTGCCAGACCTAAGGACGCCTTTAGACCGAACACTGAAGCTTTCTTT.

The chain couples TRBV28 to TRBJ2-3; TRBD2 might be the D (7 bases). In germline, CDR1 is MDHEN, CDR2 SYDVKM. The germline V and J ends were trimmed by 11 bases and 3 bases, with 15 bases remaining between them. The CDR3 runs 13 residues. CDR3 region: CADGGRLTDTQYF. The CDR3 bases are TGTGCCGACGGGGGGCGGTTAACAGATACGCAGTATTTT.

This clone was seen ten or more times. CDR3 region: CASSRGLAGQETQYF. CDR3 nucleotides: TGTGCCAGCAGTCGCGGACTAGCGGGGCAAGAGACCCAGTACTTC. The V call is TRBV2, the J call TRBJ2-5; 12 nucleotides line up with TRBD2. The length of the CDR3 is 15 residues. The trim removed 5 bases at V and 2 bases at J, leaving 3 bases unmatched. Germline CDR1 is SNHLY and CDR2 is FYNNEI.

A note on this clone: Since no conserved phenylalanine or tryptophan closes the CDR3, a read error is the likely cause. The chain employs TRBV4-3 and TRBJ1-2; D is unclear. The V gene's germline CDR1 is LGHNA and CDR2 YSLEER. This CDR3 spans 12 amino acids. The CDR3 region is CASSQDRYGYTS. DNA of the CDR3: TGCGCCAGTAGCCAAGATAGATATGGCTACACCTCC.

The CDR3 bases are TGTGCCAGCAGTGACACTAGCGATTCCACAGATACGCAGTATTTT. Translation gives CASSDTSDSTDTQYF. The V gene is TRBV6-4, the J gene TRBJ2-3; TRBD2 matches at 7 bases. Germline CDR1 MRHNA, CDR2 SNTAGT. CDR3 length: 15 amino acids. V lost 2 bases, J lost 2 bases, and 4 bases stayed unmatched.